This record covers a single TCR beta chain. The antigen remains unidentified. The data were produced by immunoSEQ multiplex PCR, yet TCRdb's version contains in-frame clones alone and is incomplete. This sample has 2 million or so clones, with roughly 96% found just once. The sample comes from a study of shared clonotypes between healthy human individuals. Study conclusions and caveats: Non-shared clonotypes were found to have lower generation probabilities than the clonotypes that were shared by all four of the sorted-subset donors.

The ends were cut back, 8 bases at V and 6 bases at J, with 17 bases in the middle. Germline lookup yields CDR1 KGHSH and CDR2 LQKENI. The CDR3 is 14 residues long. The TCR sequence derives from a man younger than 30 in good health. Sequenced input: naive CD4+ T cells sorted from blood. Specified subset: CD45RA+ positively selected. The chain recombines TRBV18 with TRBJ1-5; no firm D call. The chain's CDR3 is CASAVNSASQPQHF. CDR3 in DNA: TGTGCCAGCGCCGTCAATTCAGCCAGTCAGCCCCAGCATTTT.